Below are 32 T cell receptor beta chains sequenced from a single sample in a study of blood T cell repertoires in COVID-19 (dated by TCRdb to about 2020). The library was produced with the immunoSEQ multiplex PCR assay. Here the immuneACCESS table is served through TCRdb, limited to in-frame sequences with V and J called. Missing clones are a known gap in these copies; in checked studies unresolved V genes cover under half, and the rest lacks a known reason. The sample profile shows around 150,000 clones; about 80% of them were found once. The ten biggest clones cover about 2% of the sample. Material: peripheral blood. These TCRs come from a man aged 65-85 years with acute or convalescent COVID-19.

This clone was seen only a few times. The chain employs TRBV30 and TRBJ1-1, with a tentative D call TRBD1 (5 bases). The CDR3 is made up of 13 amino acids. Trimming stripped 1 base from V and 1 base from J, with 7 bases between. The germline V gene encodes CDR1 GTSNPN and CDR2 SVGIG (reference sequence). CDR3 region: CAWSADRNTEAFF. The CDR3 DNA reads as TGTGCCTGGAGTGCCGACAGGAACACTGAAGCTTTCTTT. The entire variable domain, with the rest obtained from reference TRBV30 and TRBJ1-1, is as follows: SQTIHQWPATLVQPVGSPLSLECTVEGTSNPNLYWYRQAAGRGLQLLFYSVGIGQISSEVPQNLSASRPQDRQFILSSKKLLLSDSGFYLCAWSADRNTEAFFGQGTRLTVV.

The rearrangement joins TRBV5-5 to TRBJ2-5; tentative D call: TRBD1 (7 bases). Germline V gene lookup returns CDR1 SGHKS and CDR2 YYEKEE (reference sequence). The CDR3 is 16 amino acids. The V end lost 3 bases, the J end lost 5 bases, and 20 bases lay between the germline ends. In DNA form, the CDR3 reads TGTGCCAGCAGCTCAGCCCCGACAGGGAGGTGGGAGACCCAGTACTTC. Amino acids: CASSSAPTGRWETQYF.

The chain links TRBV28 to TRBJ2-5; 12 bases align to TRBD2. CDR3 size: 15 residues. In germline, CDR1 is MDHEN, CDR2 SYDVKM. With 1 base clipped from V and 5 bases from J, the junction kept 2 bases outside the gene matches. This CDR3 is CASSLLGLAGETQYF. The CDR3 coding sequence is TGTGCCAGCAGTTTATTAGGACTAGCGGGGGAGACCCAGTACTTC.

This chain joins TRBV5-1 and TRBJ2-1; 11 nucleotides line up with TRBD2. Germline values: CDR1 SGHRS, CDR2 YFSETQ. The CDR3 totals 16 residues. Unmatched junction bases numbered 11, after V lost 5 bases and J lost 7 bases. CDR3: CASRPGSGGARNEQFF. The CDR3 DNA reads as TGCGCCAGCAGGCCAGGTAGCGGGGGGGCACGAAATGAGCAGTTCTTC.

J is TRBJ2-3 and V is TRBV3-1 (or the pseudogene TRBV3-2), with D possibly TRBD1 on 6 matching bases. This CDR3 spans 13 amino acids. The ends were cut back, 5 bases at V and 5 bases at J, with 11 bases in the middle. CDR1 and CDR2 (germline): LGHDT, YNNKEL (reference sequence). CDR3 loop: CASSNNREDTQYF. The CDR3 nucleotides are TGTGCCAGCAGCAATAACAGGGAAGATACGCAGTATTTT.

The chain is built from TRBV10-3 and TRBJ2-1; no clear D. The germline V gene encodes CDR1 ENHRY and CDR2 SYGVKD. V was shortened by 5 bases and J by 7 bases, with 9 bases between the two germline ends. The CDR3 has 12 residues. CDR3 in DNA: TGTGCCATCAGTCTACAGCCTAATGAGCAGTTCTTC. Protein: CAISLQPNEQFF.

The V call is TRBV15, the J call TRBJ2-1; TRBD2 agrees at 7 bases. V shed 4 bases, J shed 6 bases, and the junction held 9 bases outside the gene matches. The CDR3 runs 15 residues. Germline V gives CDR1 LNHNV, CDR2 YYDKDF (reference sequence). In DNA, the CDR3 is TGTGCCACCAGCAAAGTGGGGGGGAACAGCAATGAGCAGTTCTTC. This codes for CATSKVGGNSNEQFF.

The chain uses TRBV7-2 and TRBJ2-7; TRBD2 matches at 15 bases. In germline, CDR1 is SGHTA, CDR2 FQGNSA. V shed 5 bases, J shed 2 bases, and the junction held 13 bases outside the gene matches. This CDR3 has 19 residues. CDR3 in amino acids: CASSLRTSGGGRRAYEQYF. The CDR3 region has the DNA TGTGCCAGCAGCCTCCGGACTAGCGGGGGGGGAAGACGGGCCTACGAGCAGTACTTC.

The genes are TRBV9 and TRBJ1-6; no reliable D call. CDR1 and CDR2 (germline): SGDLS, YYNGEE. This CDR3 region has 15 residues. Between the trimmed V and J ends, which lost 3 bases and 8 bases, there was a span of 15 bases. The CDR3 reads CASSESLQRDSPLHF. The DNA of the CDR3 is TGTGCCAGCAGCGAGTCCCTCCAACGGGATTCACCCCTCCACTTT. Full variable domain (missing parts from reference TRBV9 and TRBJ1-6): DSGVTQTPKHLITATGQRVTLRCSPRSGDLSVYWYQQSLDQGLQFLIQYYNGEERAKGNILERFSAQQFPDLHSELNLSSLELGDSALYFCASSESLQRDSPLHFGNGTRLTVT.

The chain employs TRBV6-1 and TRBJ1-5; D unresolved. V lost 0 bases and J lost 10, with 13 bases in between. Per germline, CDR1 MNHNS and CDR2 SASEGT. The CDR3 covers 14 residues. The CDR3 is CASSEAPDNSPQHF. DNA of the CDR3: TGTGCCAGCAGTGAAGCCCCCGATAATAGTCCCCAGCATTTT.

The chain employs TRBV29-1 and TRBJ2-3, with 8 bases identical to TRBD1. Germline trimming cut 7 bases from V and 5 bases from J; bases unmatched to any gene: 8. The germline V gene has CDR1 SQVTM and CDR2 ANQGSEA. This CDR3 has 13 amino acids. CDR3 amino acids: CSARTGFGDTQYF. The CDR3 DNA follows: TGCAGCGCCCGGACAGGGTTTGGAGATACGCAGTATTTT.

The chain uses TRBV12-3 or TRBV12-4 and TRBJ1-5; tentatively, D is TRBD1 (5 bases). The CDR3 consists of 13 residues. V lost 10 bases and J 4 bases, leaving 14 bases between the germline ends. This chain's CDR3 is CAIGGETNQPQHF. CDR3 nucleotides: TGTGCCATCGGGGGGGAGACTAATCAGCCCCAGCATTTT.

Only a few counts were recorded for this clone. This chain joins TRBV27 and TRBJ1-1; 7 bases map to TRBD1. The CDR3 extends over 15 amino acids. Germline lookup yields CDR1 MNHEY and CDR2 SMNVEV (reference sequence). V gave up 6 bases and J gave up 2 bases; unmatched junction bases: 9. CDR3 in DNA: TGTGCCAGCAGCTCAACGGACAGGTTAAACACTGAAGCTTTCTTT. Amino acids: CASSSTDRLNTEAFF.

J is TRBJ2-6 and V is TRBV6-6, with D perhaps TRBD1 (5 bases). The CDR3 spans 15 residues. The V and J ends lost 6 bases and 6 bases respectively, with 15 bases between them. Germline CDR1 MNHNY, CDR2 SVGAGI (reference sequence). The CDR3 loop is CASSHLQGAANVLTF. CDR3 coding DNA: TGTGCCAGCAGCCATCTTCAGGGCGCGGCCAACGTCCTGACTTTC.

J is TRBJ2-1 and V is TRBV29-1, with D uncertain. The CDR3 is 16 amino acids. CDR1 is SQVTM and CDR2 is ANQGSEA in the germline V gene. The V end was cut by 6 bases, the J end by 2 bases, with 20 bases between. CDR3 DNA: TGCAGCGTAGAAAACACCCTAGGAAGGACCTACAATGAGCAGTTCTTC. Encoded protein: CSVENTLGRTYNEQFF.

For the CDR3, the DNA is TGCAGTGCTAGCGAGCGGTCGCAGTATTTT. Protein product: CSASERSQYF. The V gene is TRBV20-1, the J gene TRBJ2-3; D possibly corresponds to TRBD2 (5 bases). The CDR3 contains 10 residues. CDR1 and CDR2 from the germline V gene are DFQATT and SNEGSKA (reference sequence). V lost 3 bases and J 10 bases, leaving 8 bases between the germline ends.

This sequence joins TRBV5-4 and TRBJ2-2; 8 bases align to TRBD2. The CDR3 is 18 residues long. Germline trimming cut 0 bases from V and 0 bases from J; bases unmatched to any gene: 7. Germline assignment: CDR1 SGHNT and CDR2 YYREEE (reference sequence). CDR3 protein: CASSLDGGGNTNTGELFF. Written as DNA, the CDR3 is TGTGCCAGCAGCTTGGATGGCGGGGGGAACACGAACACCGGGGAGCTGTTTTTT.

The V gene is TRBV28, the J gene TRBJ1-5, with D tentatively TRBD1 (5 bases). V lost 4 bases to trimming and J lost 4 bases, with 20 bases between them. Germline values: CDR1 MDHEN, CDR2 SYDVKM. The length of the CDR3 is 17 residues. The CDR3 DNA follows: TGTGCCAGCAGTTCTAACAGGTTCCTGAAGGATAATCAGCCCCAGCATTTT. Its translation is CASSSNRFLKDNQPQHF.

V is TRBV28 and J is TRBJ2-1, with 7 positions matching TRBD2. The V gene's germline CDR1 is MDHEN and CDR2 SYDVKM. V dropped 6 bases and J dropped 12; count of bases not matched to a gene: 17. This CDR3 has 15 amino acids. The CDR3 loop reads CASSSGGGDGERQFF. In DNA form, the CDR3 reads TGTGCCAGCAGCTCGGGGGGAGGGGACGGAGAACGGCAGTTCTTC. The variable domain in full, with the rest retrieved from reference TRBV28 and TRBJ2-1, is DVKVTQSSRYLVKRTGEKVFLECVQDMDHENMFWYRQDPGLGLRLIYFSYDVKMKEKGDIPEGYSVSREKKERFSLILESASTNQTSMYLCASSSGGGDGERQFFGPGTRLTVL.

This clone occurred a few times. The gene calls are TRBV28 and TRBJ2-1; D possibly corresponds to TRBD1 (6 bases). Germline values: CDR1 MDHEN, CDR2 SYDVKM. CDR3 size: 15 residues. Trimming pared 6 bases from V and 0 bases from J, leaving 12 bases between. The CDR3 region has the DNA TGTGCCAGCAGCCACCACAGGGACTCCTACAATGAGCAGTTCTTC. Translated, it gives CASSHHRDSYNEQFF.

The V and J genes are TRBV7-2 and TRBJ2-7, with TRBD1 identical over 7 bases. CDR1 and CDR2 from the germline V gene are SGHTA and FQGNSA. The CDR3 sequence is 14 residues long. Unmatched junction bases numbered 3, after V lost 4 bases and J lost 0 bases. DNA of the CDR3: TGTGCCAGCAGCTCCCAGGGGGTCTCCTACGAGCAGTACTTC. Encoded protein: CASSSQGVSYEQYF.

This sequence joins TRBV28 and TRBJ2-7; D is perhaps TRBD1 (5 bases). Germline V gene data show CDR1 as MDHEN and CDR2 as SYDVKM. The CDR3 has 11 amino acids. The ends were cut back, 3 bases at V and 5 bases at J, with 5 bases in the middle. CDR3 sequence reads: CASSFRDEQYF. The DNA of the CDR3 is TGTGCCAGCAGTTTCAGGGACGAGCAGTACTTC. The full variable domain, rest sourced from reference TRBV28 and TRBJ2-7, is DVKVTQSSRYLVKRTGEKVFLECVQDMDHENMFWYRQDPGLGLRLIYFSYDVKMKEKGDIPEGYSVSREKKERFSLILESASTNQTSMYLCASSFRDEQYFGPGTRLTVT.

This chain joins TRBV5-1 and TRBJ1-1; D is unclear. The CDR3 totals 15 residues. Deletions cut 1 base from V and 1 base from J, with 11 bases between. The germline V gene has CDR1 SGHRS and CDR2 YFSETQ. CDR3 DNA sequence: TGCGCCAGCAGCTTGTCCGATTCGGGGAACACTGAAGCTTTCTTT. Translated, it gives CASSLSDSGNTEAFF.

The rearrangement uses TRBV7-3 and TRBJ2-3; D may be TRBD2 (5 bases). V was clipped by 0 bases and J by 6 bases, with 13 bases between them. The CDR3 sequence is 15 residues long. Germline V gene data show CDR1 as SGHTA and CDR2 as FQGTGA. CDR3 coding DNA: TGTGCCAGCAGCTTAACTTTCGGGAAGGTGGATACGCAGTATTTT. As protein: CASSLTFGKVDTQYF.

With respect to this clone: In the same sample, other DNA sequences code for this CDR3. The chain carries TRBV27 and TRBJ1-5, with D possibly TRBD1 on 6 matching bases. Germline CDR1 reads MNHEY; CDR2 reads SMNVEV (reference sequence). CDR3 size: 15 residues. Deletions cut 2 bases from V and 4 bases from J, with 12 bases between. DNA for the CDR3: TGTGCCAGCAGTTTAACGGGGGGGCCGAATCAGCCCCAGCATTTT. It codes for CASSLTGGPNQPQHF.

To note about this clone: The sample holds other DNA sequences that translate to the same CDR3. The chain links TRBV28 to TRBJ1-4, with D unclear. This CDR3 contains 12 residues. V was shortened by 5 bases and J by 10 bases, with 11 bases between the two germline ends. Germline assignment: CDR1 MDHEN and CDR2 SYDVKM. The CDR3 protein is CASSPNRGKLFF. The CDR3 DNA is TGTGCCAGCAGTCCCAATCGGGGAAAACTGTTTTTT.

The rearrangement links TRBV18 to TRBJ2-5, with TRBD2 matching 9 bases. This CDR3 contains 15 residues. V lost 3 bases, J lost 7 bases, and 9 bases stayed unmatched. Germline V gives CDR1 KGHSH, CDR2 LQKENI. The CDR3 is CASSPDFSGGRTQYF. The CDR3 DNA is TGTGCCAGCTCACCCGACTTTAGCGGGGGAAGGACCCAGTACTTC.

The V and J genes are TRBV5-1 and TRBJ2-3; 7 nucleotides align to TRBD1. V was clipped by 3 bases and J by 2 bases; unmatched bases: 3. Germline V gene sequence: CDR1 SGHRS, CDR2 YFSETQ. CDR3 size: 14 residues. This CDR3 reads CASSWDRPTDTQYF. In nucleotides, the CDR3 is TGCGCCAGCAGCTGGGACAGACCCACAGATACGCAGTATTTT.

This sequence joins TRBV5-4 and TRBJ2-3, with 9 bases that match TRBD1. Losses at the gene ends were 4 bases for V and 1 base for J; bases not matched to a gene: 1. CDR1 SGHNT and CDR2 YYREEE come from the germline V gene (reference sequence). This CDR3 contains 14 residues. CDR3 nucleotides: TGTGCCAGCAGCCGACAGGGGGGCACAGATACGCAGTATTTT. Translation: CASSRQGGTDTQYF.

The CDR3 reads CASSLVAGTGVTEAFF. Written as DNA, the CDR3 is TGTGCCAGCAGCTTGGTAGCGGGGACAGGGGTCACTGAAGCTTTCTTT. The rearrangement links TRBV5-8 to TRBJ1-1, with TRBD1 matching 10 bases. Trimming at V came to 0 bases and at J to 4 bases, leaving 6 bases not matched to a gene. The CDR3 has 16 amino acids. The germline V gene encodes CDR1 SGHTS and CDR2 YDEGEE.

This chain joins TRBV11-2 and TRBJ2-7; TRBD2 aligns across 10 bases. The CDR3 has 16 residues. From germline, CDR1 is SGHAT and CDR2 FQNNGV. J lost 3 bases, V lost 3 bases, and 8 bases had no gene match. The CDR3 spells CASSLRASGGLYEQYF. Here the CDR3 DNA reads TGTGCCAGCAGCTTGAGGGCTAGCGGGGGCCTCTACGAGCAGTACTTC.

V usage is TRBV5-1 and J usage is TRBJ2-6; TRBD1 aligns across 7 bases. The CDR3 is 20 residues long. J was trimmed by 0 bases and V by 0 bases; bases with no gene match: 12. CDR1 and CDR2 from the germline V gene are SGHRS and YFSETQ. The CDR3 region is CASSLEAMTGFGSGANVLTF. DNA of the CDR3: TGCGCCAGCAGCTTGGAAGCAATGACAGGGTTTGGCTCTGGGGCCAACGTCCTGACTTTC.